The subject of this entry is one T cell receptor (beta chain). Trimming at V came to 4 bases and at J to 8 bases, leaving 5 bases not matched to a gene. Germline assignment: CDR1 SGHNT and CDR2 YYREEE (reference sequence). The length of the CDR3 is 14 residues. The data are from a study of shared T cell receptors in the human thymus. Profiled with immunoSEQ multiplex PCR; TCRdb holds only in-frame clones, not every one. The sample shows roughly 500,000 clones, approximately 80% of them seen only once. This sample was also put to use in a study of human thymus T cells. Turning to that study: Thymus tissue was removed during corrective cardiac surgery.

The rearrangement joins TRBV5-4 to TRBJ2-4, with 11 bases that match TRBD2. This sequence originates from a boy under three years old with a congenital heart defect. Sample: thymocytes. The CDR3 reads CASSLTSGSDIQYF. CDR3 in DNA: TGTGCCAGCAGCCTCACTAGCGGGAGTGACATTCAGTACTTC.